This TCR beta chain came from a study of PD-L1 blockade in urothelial cancer. Across the whole study: Treatment start was followed by blood analysis at 3 weeks (second dose) and again at 6 weeks.

Time point reported: pretreatment peripheral blood. Unmatched junction bases numbered 15, after V lost 7 bases and J lost 7 bases. This CDR3 is built from 16 residues. Looked up from germline, CDR1 is MDHEN and CDR2 is SYDVKM. Only in-frame clones appear in the TCRdb table, and some are missing; sequencing was by immunoSEQ multiplex PCR. The sample has about 56,000 clones, over 75% seen once. The gene calls are TRBV28 and TRBJ2-5; 10 bases are shared with TRBD2. The TCR sequence derives from a man aged 70 or older with urothelial cancer. Here the sequenced sample was PBMCs, taken around atezolizumab (anti-PD-L1) treatment. As DNA, the CDR3 is TGTGCCAGCACCCCCCCGTCTAGCGGGAGCGCTGTGACCCAGTACTTC. Amino acids: CASTPPSSGSAVTQYF.